This entry describes one T cell receptor (beta chain). The record originates from a study of blood T cell repertoires in COVID-19. Sequencing used immunoSEQ multiplex PCR; TCRdb keeps in-frame clones, though not all of them. The data contain 250,000 to 400,000 clones, about 91% of them seen just once; the ten biggest clones take up 1.5% to 2%. Seattle researchers signed up patients amid active infection and tracked them longitudinally. The CDR3 loop spans 15 amino acids. Trimming took 3 bases from V and 0 from J, leaving 9 bases between them. Germline V gene lookup returns CDR1 SNHLY and CDR2 FYNNEI. Sequenced: peripheral blood. The chain joins TRBV2 to TRBJ2-1, with D maybe TRBD2 (6 bases). This clonotype originated in a woman in her twenties or thirties with COVID-19, enrolled during active disease. This CDR3 is CASSDGGSSYNEQFF. The CDR3 DNA sequence: TGTGCCAGCAGTGACGGAGGGAGCTCCTACAATGAGCAGTTCTTC.